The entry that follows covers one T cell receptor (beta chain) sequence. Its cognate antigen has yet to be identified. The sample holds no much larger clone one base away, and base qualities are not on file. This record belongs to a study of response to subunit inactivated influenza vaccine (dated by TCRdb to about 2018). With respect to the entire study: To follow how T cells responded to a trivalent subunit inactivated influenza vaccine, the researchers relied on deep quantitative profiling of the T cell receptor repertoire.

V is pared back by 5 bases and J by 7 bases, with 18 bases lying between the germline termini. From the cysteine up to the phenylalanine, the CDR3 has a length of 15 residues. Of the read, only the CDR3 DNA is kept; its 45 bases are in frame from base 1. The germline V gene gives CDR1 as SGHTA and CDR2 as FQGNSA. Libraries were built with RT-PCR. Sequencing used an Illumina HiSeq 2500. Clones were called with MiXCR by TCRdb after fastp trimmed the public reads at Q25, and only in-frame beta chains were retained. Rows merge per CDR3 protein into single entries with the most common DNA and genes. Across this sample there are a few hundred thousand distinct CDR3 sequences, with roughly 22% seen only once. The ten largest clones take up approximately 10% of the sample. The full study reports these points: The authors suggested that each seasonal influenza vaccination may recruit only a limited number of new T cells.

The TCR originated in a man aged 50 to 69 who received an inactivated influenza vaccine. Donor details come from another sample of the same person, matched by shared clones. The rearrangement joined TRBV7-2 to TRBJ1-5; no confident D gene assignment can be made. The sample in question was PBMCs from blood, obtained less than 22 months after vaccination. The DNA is TGTGCCAGCAGCCTCTCCCGCGGGGTCGGGCAGCCCCAGCATTTT. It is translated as CASSLSRGVGQPQHF. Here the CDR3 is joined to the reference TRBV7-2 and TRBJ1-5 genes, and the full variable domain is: GAGVSQSPSNKVTEKGKDVELRCDPISGHTALYWYRQSLGQGLEFLIYFQGNSAPDKSGLPSDRFSAERTGGSVSTLTIQRTQQEDSAVYLCASSLSRGVGQPQHFGDGTRLSIL.